Described below is a single TCR beta chain sequence and its context. The target antigen is unknown. The data originate from a study of cytomegalovirus exposure and HLA in healthy donors. Whole-study results and caveats: Some V segments (TRBV6-2 and TRBV6-3 among them) were excluded as indistinguishable. In a later analysis, common viral pathogens appeared linked to several of the most significant clusters.

PCR involved 60 Vbeta and 13 Jbeta primers. TCRdb's copy holds only in-frame clones and misses some; the assay was immunoSEQ multiplex PCR. The sample lists some 77,000 clones; roughly 80% were seen once. Looked up from germline, CDR1 is SNHLY and CDR2 is FYNNEI. The V end was cut by 6 bases, the J end by 3 bases, with 18 bases between. CDR3 length: 15 residues. The chain is built from TRBV2 and TRBJ2-7, with a tentative D call TRBD1 (6 bases). The TCR sequence derives from a man aged 50 to 59 in good health and CMV-seropositive. Sequencing used PBMCs. DNA of the CDR3: TGTGCCAGCAGATACAGGGAGCGAGGTTTCTACGAGCAGTACTTC. Translating it yields CASRYRERGFYEQYF.